The TCR beta chain described here comes from a study of shared clonotypes between healthy human individuals. On the study more broadly: Used for every donor were three CD4 naive, three CD4 memory, two CD8 naive and one CD8 memory plate. Overall study results and limits: In the sorted subsets, rarefaction showed sequencing was incomplete despite large depth. Clonotypes shared by all four donors outscored non-shared clonotypes in generation probability.

Nashville, Tennessee was home to all donors, each a Caucasian adult. The method was immunoSEQ multiplex PCR; TCRdb's version includes in-frame clones alone and lacks a portion of them. The sample has about 2 million clones, 85% to 95% seen once. Per germline, CDR1 SGHRS and CDR2 YFSETQ. The V end lost 5 bases, the J end lost 3 bases, and 12 bases lay between the germline ends. This CDR3 spans 13 amino acids. This clone appeared once. What it binds is unknown. This sequence was found in a young man in good health. This chain connects TRBV5-1 to TRBJ2-7, with D possibly called TRBD1 or TRBD2 (6 bases each). The sequencing input was naive CD4+ T cells sorted from blood. The subset is: CD45RA+ positively selected. In DNA, the CDR3 is TGCGCCAGCAGAAAGGGGGGCGTCTACGAGCAGTACTTC. It codes for CASRKGGVYEQYF. The full variable domain, its missing parts supplied by reference TRBV5-1 and TRBJ2-7, is KAGVTQTPRYLIKTRGQQVTLSCSPISGHRSVSWYQQTPGQGLQFLFEYFSETQRNKGNFPGRFSGRQFSNSRSEMNVSTLELGDSALYLCASRKGGVYEQYFGPGTRLTVT.